Sequencing of this T cell receptor beta chain was carried out in a study of T cell responses to AZD1222 COVID-19 vaccine. Whole-study results and caveats: Females made up more of the donors, who were largely white British, and clonal diversity may have come out too low. Nearly half of spike-specific TCRs reportedly go after variant regions that carry no mutations.

Germline V gives CDR1 SEHNR, CDR2 FQNEAQ (reference sequence). The V end lost 2 bases, the J end lost 3 bases, and 2 bases lay between the germline ends. This CDR3 comprises 11 residues. TCRdb's table, derived via immunoSEQ multiplex PCR, lists solely in-frame clones and lacks some. The table has around 78,000 clones, around 90% seen once. As for this clone: Its target is not known.

This chain uses TRBV7-9 with TRBJ2-7; the D is unclear. The receptor was isolated from an adult in good health. The sequencing used peripheral blood, collected on day 0 of AZD1222 vaccination. The DNA for the CDR3 is TGTGCCAGCAGCTTAAGCTACGAGCAGTACTTC. Translated, it gives CASSLSYEQYF.